The sequence of this TCR beta chain was determined in a study of post-analysis software for immune sequencing data (dated by TCRdb to between 2015 and 2016). About the study as a whole: Relapsing-remitting, secondary progressive and progressive-relapsing multiple sclerosis were recorded as disease courses, and subtype annotation was lacking for some patients. Patient repertoires were compared against roughly 12 previously published healthy control repertoires from donors aged roughly 6 to 26 years. A subset of samples was prepared in parallel using single-end sample barcoding, then pooled and co-amplified after Illumina adapter ligation. What the study reported, not specific to this receptor: A handful of TRBV segments, including TRBV5-6, TRBV5-1 and TRBV20-1, were significantly more frequent in patients than controls. Multiple sclerosis patients had significantly lower normalized Chao1 diversity than controls, a result that suggests substantial peripheral T-cell clonal expansion. The control group was slightly older than the multiple sclerosis patient group. Strong co-clustering of samples prepared in the same batch was shown by direct clustering with F measure, prompting a batch-effect correction.

This clonotype appeared many times. Its antigen is unknown. No qualities accompany the bases; no much larger clone lies one base away. Deletion took 3 bases off V and 4 bases off J, with a span of 14 bases between the germline ends. CDR1 and CDR2 were assigned from the germline V gene (reference sequence) as DFQATT and SNEGSKA. From its cysteine to its phenylalanine, the CDR3 spans 14 amino acids. The DNA shown is the 42-base CDR3, in frame from base 1. Libraries were constructed by PCR. The sequencer was an Illumina HiSeq 2500. To reduce PCR and sequencing biases, unique molecular identifiers were built into the TCR beta cDNA libraries. Per 1 to 10 million input T cells, 500,000 or so cDNA molecules were obtained, such that each molecule approximated one T cell. Patient libraries were prepared and sequenced with the same protocol used for the earlier healthy control dataset. Samples belonging to the same batch were prepared together, multiplexed and sequenced on a shared HiSeq lane. For the original study's pipeline: MIGEC was used to process the raw barcoded reads, and molecular identifier groups with only a single read were discarded before consensus assembly and CDR3 extraction. VDJtools was used for post-analysis of the clonotype tables, with diversity normalized by down-sampling every dataset to the smallest sample size. To correct batch-related cross-sample contamination, repertoire overlap clustering matched CDR3 amino acid sequences but not nucleotide sequences. TCRdb itself trimmed the public reads at Q25 with fastp, ran MiXCR and retained productive beta chains. Each CDR3 protein gets just one entry, which takes the most common genes and DNA from the rows behind it. TCRdb, not the authors, supplied the V and J calls. Present in this sample are some 190,000 distinct CDR3 sequences, approximately 29% of which were seen just once. The biggest ten clones account for about 3.7% of the sample.

To demonstrate the VDJtools post-analysis software, TCR beta repertoires were profiled from the peripheral blood of about 13 young patients with multiple sclerosis. The multiple sclerosis patients were children and adolescents between 6 and 15 years of age. The chain employs TRBV20-1 and TRBJ2-3, with a tentative D call of TRBD1 or TRBD2, each matching 6 bases. Sequenced material: blood. The sequence came from a girl aged 2-17 years with multiple sclerosis. The CDR3 reads CSARWSGGADTQYF. The nucleotides are TGCAGTGCTAGGTGGTCCGGGGGCGCAGATACGCAGTATTTT.